The next 18 T cell receptor beta chains were all read from a single sample in a study of CD8 T cells in Susac syndrome. A quantity of 0.5 to 1 ug RNA underwent reverse transcription using random hexamers. MiXCR, run by TCRdb on the immunoSEQ multiplex PCR reads, gives a single entry per CDR3 protein. The table has approximately 180,000 distinct CDR3 sequences, roughly nine tenths seen once. The sequenced material came from CD4+ T cells from PBMCs. All receptors derive from a human donor with Susac syndrome.

The chain links TRBV20-1 to TRBJ2-5; 8 bases fit TRBD1. The CDR3 covers 13 residues. Germline assignment: CDR1 DFQATT and CDR2 SNEGSKA (reference sequence). V was pared by 2 bases and J by 5 bases, with 4 bases of the junction left unmatched. The CDR3 region has the DNA TGCAGTGCTAGAATACAGGGGGAGGAGACCCAGTACTTC. Translating gives CSARIQGEETQYF.

V usage is TRBV7-9 and J usage is TRBJ1-2; D possibly corresponds to TRBD1 (6 bases). Germline V gene data show CDR1 as SEHNR and CDR2 as FQNEAQ (reference sequence). Deletions cut 3 bases from V and 3 bases from J, with 11 bases between. This CDR3 is 14 amino acids long. This chain's CDR3 is CASSFVSGDYGYTF. In DNA form, the CDR3 reads TGTGCCAGCAGCTTTGTTTCAGGGGACTATGGCTACACCTTC.

The rearrangement links TRBV30 to TRBJ1-2; tentatively, D is TRBD1 (5 bases). V shed 5 bases and J shed 8 bases, with 21 bases lying between them. Germline CDR1 GTSNPN, CDR2 SVGIG (reference sequence). The CDR3 totals 14 residues. Here the CDR3 reads CAWALLSQGGGYTF. CDR3 nucleotides: TGTGCCTGGGCACTCCTTTCCCAGGGAGGCGGCTACACCTTC.

The chain employs TRBV3-1 and TRBJ1-2, with D maybe TRBD1 (5 bases). From germline, CDR1 is LGHDT and CDR2 YNNKEL (reference sequence). The CDR3 contains 13 residues. Trimming removed 2 bases from V and 7 bases from J, with 11 bases in between. The CDR3 loop is CASSQRGLSGYTF. DNA of the CDR3: TGTGCCAGCAGCCAAAGGGGCTTGTCTGGCTACACCTTC.

This sequence joins TRBV6-2 or TRBV6-3 and TRBJ2-7; 13 bases are a match to TRBD2. J lost 3 bases, V lost 7 bases, and 3 bases had no gene match. CDR3 size: 14 residues. Germline V gene sequence: CDR1 MNHEY, CDR2 SVGEGT. CDR3 DNA sequence: TGTGCCAGCACTTGGACTAGCGGGAGCTACGAGCAGTACTTC. The encoded protein is CASTWTSGSYEQYF.

The chain couples TRBV28 to TRBJ2-3; 15 nucleotides align to TRBD2. The CDR3 runs 16 residues. The germline CDR1 and CDR2 sequences are MDHEN and SYDVKM. J was trimmed by 4 bases and V by 5 bases; bases with no gene match: 4. In DNA form, the CDR3 reads TGTGCCAGCAGTGGAGGACTAGCGGGAGGGCCAGATACGCAGTATTTT. It is translated as CASSGGLAGGPDTQYF.

V is TRBV20-1 and J is TRBJ1-2; possible D gene TRBD1, 6 bases. This CDR3 region has 13 residues. The germline gives CDR1 DFQATT, CDR2 SNEGSKA (reference sequence). V was cut by 3 bases and J by 7 bases, with 15 bases left in between. The CDR3 region has the DNA TGCAGTGCTAGTGAGGGGGGCAACGGTGGCTACACCTTC. Its protein product is CSASEGGNGGYTF.

Only one count was recorded for this clonotype. V is TRBV19 and J is TRBJ2-1, with D perhaps being TRBD1 or TRBD2 (5 bases each). The CDR3 sequence is 14 residues long. Germline CDR1 reads LNHDA; CDR2 reads SQIVND (reference sequence). V shed 6 bases and J shed 6 bases, with 15 bases lying between them. In DNA, the CDR3 is TGTGCCAGTAGGGCTCGGGGCGTAAGCAATGAGCAGTTCTTC. As protein: CASRARGVSNEQFF.

The chain employs TRBV4-1 and TRBJ2-1; 11 bases agree with TRBD2. Germline V gene lookup returns CDR1 MGHRA and CDR2 YSYEKL. The ends lost 4 bases at V and 7 bases at J; junction bases unmatched: 6. The CDR3 has 15 residues. DNA for the CDR3: TGCGCCAGCAGCCTTAGCGGGGGGGCCGAGAATGAGCAGTTCTTC. This encodes CASSLSGGAENEQFF.

The chain carries TRBV5-4 and TRBJ1-4; D is ambiguous. CDR3 length equals 16 residues. V lost 1 base, J lost 0 bases, and 10 bases lay in between. Germline values: CDR1 SGHNT, CDR2 YYREEE (reference sequence). Written as DNA, the CDR3 is TGTGCCAGCAGCTTGTTGCCAGTAGCAACTAATGAAAAACTGTTTTTT. It translates to CASSLLPVATNEKLFF.

The chain is built from TRBV20-1 and TRBJ2-7; 7 nucleotides align to TRBD1. CDR3 length: 13 residues. V shed 2 bases, J shed 1 base, and the junction held 2 bases outside the gene matches. Per germline, CDR1 DFQATT and CDR2 SNEGSKA (reference sequence). This CDR3 reads CSARQQGSYEQYF. The CDR3 nucleotides are TGCAGTGCTAGACAACAGGGGTCCTACGAGCAGTACTTC.

CDR3 region: CASIKRDRGTEAFF. The CDR3 DNA sequence: TGTGCCAGTATCAAACGGGACAGGGGGACTGAAGCTTTCTTT. V usage is TRBV19 and J usage is TRBJ1-1; 11 bases fit TRBD1. The V gene end was trimmed by 7 bases and the J gene end by 5 bases; junction bases not matched to a gene: 6. The CDR3 loop spans 14 amino acids. Germline V gene sequence: CDR1 LNHDA, CDR2 SQIVND (reference sequence).

The rearrangement uses TRBV24-1 and TRBJ2-1; maybe TRBD2 (5 bases). The CDR3 has 13 residues. V lost 5 bases and J 9 bases, leaving 13 bases between the germline ends. Germline CDR1 and CDR2: KGHDR and SFDVKD. CDR3 in amino acids: CATSGLLVGEQFF. The CDR3 DNA reads as TGTGCCACCAGTGGCCTACTAGTAGGTGAGCAGTTCTTC.

The chain is built from TRBV12-3 or TRBV12-4 and TRBJ2-2; 12 bases map to TRBD2. With V trimmed by 6 bases and J by 6 bases, 8 bases remained unmatched. CDR3 length equals 16 residues. This CDR3 is CASSHPSGGASGELFF. The CDR3 coding sequence is TGTGCCAGCAGCCACCCTAGCGGGGGGGCTTCCGGGGAGCTGTTTTTT.

J is TRBJ1-1 and V is TRBV5-1; D remains ambiguous. The CDR3 is 16 residues long. V was pared by 0 bases and J by 3 bases, with 15 bases between. CDR1 is SGHRS and CDR2 is YFSETQ in the germline V gene. This CDR3 is CASSLVDETGDTEAFF. CDR3 DNA sequence: TGCGCCAGCAGCTTGGTGGACGAAACCGGGGACACTGAAGCTTTCTTT.

The chain joins TRBV6-6 to TRBJ1-3; D ambiguous. Germline assignment: CDR1 MNHNY and CDR2 SVGAGI (reference sequence). V lost 4 bases, J lost 0 bases, and 13 bases lay in between. This CDR3 contains 16 residues. CDR3 bases: TGTGCCAGCAGTTCGGCCGGGTATTCCTCTGGAAACACCATATATTTT. Translation gives CASSSAGYSSGNTIYF.

This chain joins TRBV30 and TRBJ1-6, with TRBD1 identical over 8 bases. This CDR3 spans 14 amino acids. The V gene's germline CDR1 is GTSNPN and CDR2 SVGIG (reference sequence). V shed 2 bases, J shed 5 bases, and the junction held 2 bases outside the gene matches. CDR3: CAWSRGQDNSPLHF. CDR3 coding DNA: TGTGCCTGGAGTCGGGGACAGGATAATTCACCCCTCCACTTT.

The chain employs TRBV4-1 and TRBJ2-2; 7 positions match TRBD2. The CDR3 extends over 18 amino acids. V gave up 1 base and J gave up 0 bases; unmatched junction bases: 8. Germline CDR1 reads MGHRA; CDR2 reads YSYEKL. The chain's CDR3 is CASSQVTSGEANTGELFF. The CDR3, as DNA: TGCGCCAGCAGCCAAGTTACCAGCGGGGAGGCGAACACCGGGGAGCTGTTTTTT.